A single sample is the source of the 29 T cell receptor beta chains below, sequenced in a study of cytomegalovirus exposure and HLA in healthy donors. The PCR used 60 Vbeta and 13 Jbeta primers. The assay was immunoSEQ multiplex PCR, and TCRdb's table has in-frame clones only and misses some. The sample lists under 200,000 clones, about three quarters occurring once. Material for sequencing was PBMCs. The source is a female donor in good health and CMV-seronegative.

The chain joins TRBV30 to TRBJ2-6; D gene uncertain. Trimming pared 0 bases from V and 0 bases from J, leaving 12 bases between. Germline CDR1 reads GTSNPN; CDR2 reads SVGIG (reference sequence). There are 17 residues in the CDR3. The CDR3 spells CAWSVSFSVSGANVLTF. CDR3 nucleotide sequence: TGTGCCTGGAGTGTTTCGTTTTCGGTCTCTGGGGCCAACGTCCTGACTTTC.

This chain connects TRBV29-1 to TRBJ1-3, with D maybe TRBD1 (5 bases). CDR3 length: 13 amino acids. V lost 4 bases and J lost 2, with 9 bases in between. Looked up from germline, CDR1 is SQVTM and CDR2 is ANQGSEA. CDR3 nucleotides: TGCAGCGTTGTTTGGGGGGCTGGAAACACCATATATTTT. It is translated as CSVVWGAGNTIYF. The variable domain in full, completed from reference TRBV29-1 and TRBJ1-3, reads SAVISQKPSRDICQRGTSLTIQCQVDSQVTMMFWYRQQPGQSLTLIATANQGSEATYESGFVIDKFPISRPNLTFSTLTVSNMSPEDSSIYLCSVVWGAGNTIYFGEGSWLTVV.

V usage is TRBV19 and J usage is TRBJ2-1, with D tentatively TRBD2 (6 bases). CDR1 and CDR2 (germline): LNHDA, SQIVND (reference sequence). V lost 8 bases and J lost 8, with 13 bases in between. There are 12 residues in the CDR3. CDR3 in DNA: TGTGCCAGTTCCAGGGAGGTCCATGAGCAGTTCTTC. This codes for CASSREVHEQFF.

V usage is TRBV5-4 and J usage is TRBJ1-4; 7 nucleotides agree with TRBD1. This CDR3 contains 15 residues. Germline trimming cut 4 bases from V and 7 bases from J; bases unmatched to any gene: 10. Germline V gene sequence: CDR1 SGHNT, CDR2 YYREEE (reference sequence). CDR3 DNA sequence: TGTGCCAGCAGCCCGTCGACAGGGTTGGTTGAAAAACTGTTTTTT. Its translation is CASSPSTGLVEKLFF.

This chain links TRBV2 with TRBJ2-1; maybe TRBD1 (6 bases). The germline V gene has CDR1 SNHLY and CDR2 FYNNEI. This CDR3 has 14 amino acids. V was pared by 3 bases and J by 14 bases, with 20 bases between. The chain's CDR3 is CASSEWAEGVGEFF. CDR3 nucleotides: TGTGCCAGCAGTGAGTGGGCAGAGGGGGTCGGGGAGTTCTTC.

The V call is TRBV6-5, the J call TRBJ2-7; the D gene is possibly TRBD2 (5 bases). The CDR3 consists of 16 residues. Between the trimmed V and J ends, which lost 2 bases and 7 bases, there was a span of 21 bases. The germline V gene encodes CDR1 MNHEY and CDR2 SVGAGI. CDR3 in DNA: TGTGCCAGCAGTTACGCCTACGGAGGCCGCCGAGGGGAGCAGTACTTC. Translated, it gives CASSYAYGGRRGEQYF.

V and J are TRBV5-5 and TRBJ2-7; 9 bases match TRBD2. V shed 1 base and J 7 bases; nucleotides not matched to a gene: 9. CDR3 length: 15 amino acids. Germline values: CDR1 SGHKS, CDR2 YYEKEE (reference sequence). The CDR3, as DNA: TGTGCCAGCAGCTTGAACGGGGGACTAGCAGGGGAGCAGTACTTC. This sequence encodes CASSLNGGLAGEQYF.

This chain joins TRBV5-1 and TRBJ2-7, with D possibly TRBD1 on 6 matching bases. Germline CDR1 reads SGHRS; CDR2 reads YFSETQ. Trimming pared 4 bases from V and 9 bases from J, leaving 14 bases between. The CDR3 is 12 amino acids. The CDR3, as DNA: TGCGCCAGCAGCCCGGACAGAGCCGCGCAGTACTTC. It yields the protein CASSPDRAAQYF. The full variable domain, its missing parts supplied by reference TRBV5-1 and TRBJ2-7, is KAGVTQTPRYLIKTRGQQVTLSCSPISGHRSVSWYQQTPGQGLQFLFEYFSETQRNKGNFPGRFSGRQFSNSRSEMNVSTLELGDSALYLCASSPDRAAQYFGPGTRLTVT.

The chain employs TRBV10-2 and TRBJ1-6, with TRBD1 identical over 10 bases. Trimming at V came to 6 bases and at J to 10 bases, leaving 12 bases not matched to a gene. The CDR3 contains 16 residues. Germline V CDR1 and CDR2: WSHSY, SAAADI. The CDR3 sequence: CASRDPSGTGDSPLHF. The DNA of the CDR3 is TGCGCCAGCAGAGATCCTTCCGGGACAGGGGACTCACCCCTCCACTTT.

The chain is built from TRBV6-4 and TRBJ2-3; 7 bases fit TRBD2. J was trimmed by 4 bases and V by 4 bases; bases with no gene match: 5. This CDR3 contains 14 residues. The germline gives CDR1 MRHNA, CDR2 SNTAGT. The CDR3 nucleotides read TGTGCCAGCAGTGTCGAGCGGGACTCAGATACGCAGTATTTT. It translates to CASSVERDSDTQYF.

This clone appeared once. The CDR3 here is CASSHPDRVVTGELFF. Written as DNA, the CDR3 is TGTGCCAGCAGTCACCCCGACAGGGTTGTGACCGGGGAGCTGTTTTTT. V usage is TRBV28 and J usage is TRBJ2-2; 7 bases line up with TRBD1. This CDR3 spans 16 amino acids. CDR1 and CDR2 from the germline V gene are MDHEN and SYDVKM. After removal of 5 bases from V and 5 bases from J, the junction contained 11 bases not matched to a gene.

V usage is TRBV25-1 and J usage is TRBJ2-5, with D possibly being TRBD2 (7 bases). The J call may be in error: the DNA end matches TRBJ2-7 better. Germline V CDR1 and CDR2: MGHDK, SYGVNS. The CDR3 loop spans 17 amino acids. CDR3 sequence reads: CASSERGGGGIAGEQYF. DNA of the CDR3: TGTGCCAGCAGTGAAAGGGGGGGAGGCGGGATAGCGGGCGAGCAGTACTTC.

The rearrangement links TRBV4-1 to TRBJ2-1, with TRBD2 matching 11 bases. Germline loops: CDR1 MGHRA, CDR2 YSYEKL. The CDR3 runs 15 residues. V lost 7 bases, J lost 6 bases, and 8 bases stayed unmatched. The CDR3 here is CASTLTSGIVNEQFF. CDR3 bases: TGCGCCAGCACCCTGACTAGCGGGATAGTCAATGAGCAGTTCTTC.

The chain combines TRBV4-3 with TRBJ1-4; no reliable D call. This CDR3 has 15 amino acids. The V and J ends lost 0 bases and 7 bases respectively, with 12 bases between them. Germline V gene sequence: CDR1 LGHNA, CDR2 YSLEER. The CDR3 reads CASSQDPNRGEKLFF. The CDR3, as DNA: TGCGCCAGCAGCCAAGATCCGAACCGCGGTGAAAAACTGTTTTTT.

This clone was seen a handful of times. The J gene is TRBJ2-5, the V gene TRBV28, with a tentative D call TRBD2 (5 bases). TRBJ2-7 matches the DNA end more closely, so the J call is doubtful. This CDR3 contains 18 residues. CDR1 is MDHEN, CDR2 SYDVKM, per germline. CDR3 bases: TGTGCCAGCAGTTCCGTTACACTCCCAGGACTGTACTCCTACGAGCAGTACTTC. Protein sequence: CASSSVTLPGLYSYEQYF.

The CDR3 DNA reads as TGTGCCAGCAGCTTAGTCCGGGGGGGTGTTCCAGATACGCAGTATTTT. Residues: CASSLVRGGVPDTQYF. V usage is TRBV13 and J usage is TRBJ2-3; 8 bases line up with TRBD2. The CDR3 is 16 residues long. Germline V lookup: CDR1 PRHDT, CDR2 FYEKMQ (reference sequence). V gave up 1 base and J gave up 4 bases; unmatched junction bases: 7.

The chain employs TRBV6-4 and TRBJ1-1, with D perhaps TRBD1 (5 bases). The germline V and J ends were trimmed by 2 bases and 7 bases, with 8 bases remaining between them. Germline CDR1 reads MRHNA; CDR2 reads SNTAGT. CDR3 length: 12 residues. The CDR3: CASSDGGGEAFF. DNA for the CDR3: TGTGCCAGCAGTGACGGGGGGGGTGAAGCTTTCTTT.

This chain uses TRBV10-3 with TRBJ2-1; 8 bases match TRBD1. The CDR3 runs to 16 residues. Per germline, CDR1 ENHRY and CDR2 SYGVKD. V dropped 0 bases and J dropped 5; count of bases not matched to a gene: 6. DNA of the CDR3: TGTGCCATCAGTGAGTCGGACAGGGAAATCGACAATGAGCAGTTCTTC. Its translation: CAISESDREIDNEQFF.

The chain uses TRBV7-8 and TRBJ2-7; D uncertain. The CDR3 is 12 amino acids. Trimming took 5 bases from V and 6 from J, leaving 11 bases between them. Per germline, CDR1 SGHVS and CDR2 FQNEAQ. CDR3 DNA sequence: TGTGCCAGCAGCCCCCGATACGGCGAGCAGTACTTC. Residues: CASSPRYGEQYF.

CDR3 in amino acids: CASSPPSRATNEQFF. Here the CDR3 DNA reads TGTGCCAGCTCACCACCTAGCCGCGCCACCAATGAGCAGTTCTTC. The rearrangement uses TRBV18 and TRBJ2-1; D ambiguous. The CDR3 sequence is 15 residues long. Germline loops: CDR1 KGHSH, CDR2 LQKENI. V was shortened by 0 bases and J by 6 bases, with 12 bases between the two germline ends.

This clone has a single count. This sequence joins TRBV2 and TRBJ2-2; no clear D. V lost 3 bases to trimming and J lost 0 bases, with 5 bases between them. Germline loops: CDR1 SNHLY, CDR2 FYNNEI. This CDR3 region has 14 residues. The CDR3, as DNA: TGTGCCAGCAGTGACTTCGCGAACACCGGGGAGCTGTTTTTT. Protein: CASSDFANTGELFF. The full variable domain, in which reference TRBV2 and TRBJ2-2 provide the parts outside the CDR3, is EPEVTQTPSHQVTQMGQEVILRCVPISNHLYFYWYRQILGQKVEFLVSFYNNEISEKSEIFDDQFSVERPDGSNFTLKIRSTKLEDSAMYFCASSDFANTGELFFGEGSRLTVL.

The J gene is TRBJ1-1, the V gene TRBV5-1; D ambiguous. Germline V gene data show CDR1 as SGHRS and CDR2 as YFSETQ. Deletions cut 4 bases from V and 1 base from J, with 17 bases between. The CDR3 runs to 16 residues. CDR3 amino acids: CASSPTSALRNTEAFF. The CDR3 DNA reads TGCGCCAGCAGCCCTACGTCTGCCTTGCGGAACACTGAAGCTTTCTTT.

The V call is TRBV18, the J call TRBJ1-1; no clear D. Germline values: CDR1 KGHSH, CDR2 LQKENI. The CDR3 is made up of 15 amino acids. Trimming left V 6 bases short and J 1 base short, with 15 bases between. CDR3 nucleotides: TGTGCCAGCTCCCGGTCTAACAGTGGGAACACTGAAGCTTTCTTT. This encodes CASSRSNSGNTEAFF.

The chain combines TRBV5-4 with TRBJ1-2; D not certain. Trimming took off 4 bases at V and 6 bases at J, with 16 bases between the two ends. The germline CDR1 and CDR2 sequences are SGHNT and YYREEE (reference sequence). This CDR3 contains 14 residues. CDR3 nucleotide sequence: TGTGCCAGCAGCCATTCCGCTACCCGGGATGGCTACACCTTC. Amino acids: CASSHSATRDGYTF.

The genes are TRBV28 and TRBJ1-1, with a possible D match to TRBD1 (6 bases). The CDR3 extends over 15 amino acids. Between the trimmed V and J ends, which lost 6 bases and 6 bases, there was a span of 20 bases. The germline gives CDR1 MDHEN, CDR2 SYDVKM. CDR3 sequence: CASRTPQGHLAEAFF. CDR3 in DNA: TGTGCCAGCAGGACCCCCCAGGGACACCTGGCTGAAGCTTTCTTT.

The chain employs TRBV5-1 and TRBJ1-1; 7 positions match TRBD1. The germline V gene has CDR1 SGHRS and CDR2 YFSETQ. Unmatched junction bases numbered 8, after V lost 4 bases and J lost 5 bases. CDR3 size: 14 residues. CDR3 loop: CASSEGAGGTEAFF. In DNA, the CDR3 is TGCGCCAGCAGCGAGGGGGCAGGAGGGACTGAAGCTTTCTTT. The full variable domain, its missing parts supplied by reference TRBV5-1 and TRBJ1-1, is KAGVTQTPRYLIKTRGQQVTLSCSPISGHRSVSWYQQTPGQGLQFLFEYFSETQRNKGNFPGRFSGRQFSNSRSEMNVSTLELGDSALYLCASSEGAGGTEAFFGQGTRLTVV.

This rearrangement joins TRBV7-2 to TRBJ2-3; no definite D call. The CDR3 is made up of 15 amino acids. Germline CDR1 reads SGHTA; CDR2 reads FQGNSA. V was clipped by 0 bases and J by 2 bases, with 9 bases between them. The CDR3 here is CASSLASGPTDTQYF. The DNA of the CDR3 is TGTGCCAGCAGCTTAGCGTCAGGCCCCACAGATACGCAGTATTTT.

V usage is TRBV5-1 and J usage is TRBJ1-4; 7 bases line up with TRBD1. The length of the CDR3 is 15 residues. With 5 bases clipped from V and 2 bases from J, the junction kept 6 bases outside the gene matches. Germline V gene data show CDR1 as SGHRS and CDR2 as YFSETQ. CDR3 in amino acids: CASSQGDKTNEKLFF. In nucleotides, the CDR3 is TGCGCCAGCAGTCAGGGGGACAAGACTAATGAAAAACTGTTTTTT.

This CDR3 reads CASSFGRRGVYEQYF. The CDR3 nucleotides are TGTGCCAGCAGCTTCGGGCGGCGGGGCGTCTACGAGCAGTACTTC. V gene TRBV7-2 combines with J gene TRBJ2-7; a possible D gene is TRBD2 (6 bases). V lost 3 bases to trimming and J lost 3 bases, with 15 bases between them. The CDR3 spans 15 residues. Germline V gene data show CDR1 as SGHTA and CDR2 as FQGNSA.